Sequencing of this T cell receptor beta chain was carried out in a study of cytomegalovirus exposure and HLA in healthy donors (dated by TCRdb to 2015 to 2018). Background on the whole study: An earlier analysis of under 600 of the donors reported approximately 300 Gb of sequence data and around 110 million unique TCR beta sequences from some 180 million T cells. An earlier analysis of some 500 of the donors applied high-throughput TCR beta sequencing to assess whether each TCR beta V gene segment acted as functional or pseudogenic. Class I and class II HLA loci were covered by the typing at four-digit resolution. A separate validation cohort of over 95 different subjects was used in addition to the approximately 700-subject first cohort. In a later genetic analysis, genome-wide SNP genotypes for about three fifths of the roughly 670 donors were used, and that subset was treated as a discovery cohort. The study profiled the T cell repertoires of about 720 subjects by immunosequencing and related them to cytomegalovirus serostatus. The genetic ancestry cluster associated with self-reported Caucasian donors included 70% to 85% of the roughly 410 genotyped donors. Rather than using new phenotypic data, the later analysis identified candidate immune exposures from TCR beta sequences and from how often those sequences occurred across donors. Across about 380 genotyped donors of the cohort, an average of about 220,000 unique TCR beta nucleotide sequences per donor were sequenced, and about a sixth of those sequences were non-productive. To predict cytomegalovirus infection status, the study combined high-throughput TCR immunosequencing, statistical association of individual TCRs with disease status, and machine learning. In a later analysis, previously published TCR beta repertoires from several hundred donors were re-analyzed and high-resolution HLA genotyping was added so that TCR occurrence patterns could be studied. Donor age, sex, ethnicity and CMV serostatus were compiled alongside the repertoire data. About five DR-DQ haplotypes were handled as single units for association and clustering because linkage in the cohort was strong. Every repertoire in the discovery cohort had been generated on one and the same sequencing platform. An early release that covered about 600 HLA-typed donors contained approximately 300 gigabases of sequencing data and 85 million to 100 million unique TCR sequences. Typing coverage differed by locus: A, B, C, DRB1 and DQB1 were typed in about 629-640 donors, DQA1 in around 500, DPA1 in around 600, and DPB1 in approximately 450. The study aimed to test whether signatures of past pathogen exposure could be identified by cataloging public T cell receptors.

The cohort was made up of approximately 670 healthy bone marrow donors. Cohort members were all nominally healthy when sampled, although unrecorded immune exposures were likely present. The donor tested CMV seropositive and was one of the 289 seropositive cohort members. Each donor provided a peripheral blood sample, and peripheral blood mononuclear cells were used for TCR beta sequencing. Genomic DNA extraction from the blood cell samples was performed with the Qiagen DNeasy Blood Extraction Kit. Library preparation used the immunoSEQ multiplex PCR assay. A mixture of 60 forward primers for TCR Vbeta segments and 13 reverse primers for TCR Jbeta segments was used in the multiplex PCR. The CDR3 region of rearranged TCR beta genes was amplified from genomic DNA with a multiplex PCR assay. The amplified TCR beta libraries were sequenced on the Illumina HiSeq System as 87-base-pair reads. The authors processed their data as follows. In a later analysis, some 80 million unique TCR beta chains were counted across the 666 repertoires, and roughly 11 million of these chains were shared by at least two donors. A nearest-neighbor algorithm error-corrected the raw reads and collapsed the reads into unique sequences, merging closely related sequences to remove PCR and sequencing errors. CDR3 sequences were aligned to IMGT reference sequences to assign V, D and J gene segments. For a sequence to be retained, at least a six-nucleotide match to both a V gene segment and a J gene segment was required. A rearrangement was called productive if the CDR3 had no stop codons and remained in frame with V and J, and every other rearrangement was called non-productive. Following IMGT convention, CDR3 was defined as the stretch from the second conserved V-encoded cysteine to the conserved J-encoded phenylalanine. In an earlier analysis of around 570 of the donors, sequences lacking an unambiguous match to a single V gene segment were excluded. In an earlier analysis of a few hundred of the donors, V segments were called functional above 56.7% productive rearrangements and were called segregating when the between-donor standard deviation exceeded 5%. A statistical classification framework was developed to diagnose cytomegalovirus status using the catalog of TCR beta chain sequences. A later analysis assigned V and J genes by comparing TCR nucleotide sequences with IMGT/GENE-DB human TR gene sequences. A later analysis assigned CDR3 sequences and most-parsimonious VDJ recombination scenarios with the TCRdist pipeline. In a later analysis, every TCR beta chain was defined by the combination of its CDR3 amino acid sequence and its V-gene family, and reads without a unique V-gene family were dropped. In a later analysis, 450 to 600 highly shared, low-generation-probability nucleotide sequences were removed to address suspected cross-contamination and a sequencing artifact. A later analysis calculated a clonal expansion index for each public chain from normalized within-repertoire ranks of inferred template counts. In a later analysis, generation probabilities were computed with a VDJ recombination model fitted to out-of-frame rearrangements, and the resulting probabilities were checked against IGoR. A later analysis scored TCR-TCR, TCR-HLA and TCR-CMV co-occurrence with hypergeometric tests, applying a repertoire-size bias correction to TCR pairs. False discovery rates were estimated in a later analysis by permuting HLA or CMV assignments 20 times. A later analysis grouped co-occurring TCRs with DBSCAN, adding TCRdist sequence similarity when clustering within HLA-allele-positive subsets. Repertoires with fewer than 30,000 or more than 120,000 public chains were left out of co-occurrence clustering, as were four to six repertoires with anomalous nucleotide sharing. In TCRdb, the immuneACCESS table is reduced to in-frame sequences with V and J assigned. These tables do not hold every clone; where another copy was compared, an unresolved V gene accounts for under half, and the others remain unexplained. D and trimming come from the DNA, and the V and J calls and clone size come from that table. This sample has 150,000 or so clones in its table, and over 60% of those were observed once. The ten largest clones take up around an eighth of the sample.

Cut back by 3 bases and 7 bases, the V and J ends lie 15 bases apart. Sequences KGHSH (CDR1) and LQKENI (CDR2) are obtained from the germline V gene. The CDR3 covers 15 residues, taking in both the cysteine and the phenylalanine. Only the CDR3 portion is preserved as DNA: 45 bases, with reading frame beginning at the first base. Findings and caveats that apply to the study as a whole: A later genetic analysis reported fewer N-insertions in productive TCRs among donors in an Asian-associated ancestry cluster than the approximately 670-donor mean. The earlier analysis of approximately 590 of the donors excluded 15 to 20 rarely observed V segments, including chromosome 9 orphons, because counts were too low. While some public TCRs were present in many individuals, most TCR sequences turned up only very rarely across donors. A cluster of highly shared sequence variants was judged likely to be a technical artifact of the sequencing pipeline. The classifier was reported to diagnose cytomegalovirus status with high specificity and sensitivity in both the original cohort and the validation cohort. In a later analysis, several top co-occurrence clusters were reported to appear linked to parvovirus B19, influenza, CMV and Epstein-Barr virus. The authors suggested that the approach could potentially be generalized to other disease states and immunological phenotypes. In an earlier analysis of 587 of the donors, most TCR beta V segments were observed in productive rearrangements about 90% or about 30% of the time, broadly matching IMGT annotations. Because the 87-base-pair reads could not distinguish some IMGT-functional V segments, including TRBV6-2 and TRBV6-3, those segments were excluded. According to a later analysis, TCR association rates differed among HLA loci, with DRB1 alleles showing the most associated TCRs and HLA-C alleles showing the fewest. Because some donors lacked HLA typing at each locus, the association tests relied only on the typed subset. The study listed 164 TCR beta chains as associated with cytomegalovirus. A few of the identified cytomegalovirus-associated TCR beta chains were confirmed in vitro to be specific for cytomegalovirus antigens. CMV serostatus was the only immune exposure information available for the cohort. Specific HLA alleles were associated with over 15,000 TCR beta sequences at a false discovery rate of 0.05 in a later analysis. Compared with equally common non-associated chains, HLA-associated TCR beta chains in a later analysis were more clonally expanded and had lower generation probabilities. In this cohort, only TCR beta chains were sequenced, and detectable features were limited by the absence of alpha or paired-chain data. In a later genetic analysis, a missense DCLRE1C variant was associated with V-gene and J-gene trimming of TCR beta chains, and the association was replicated in an independent cohort. When HLA alleles, especially DR and DQ, strongly co-occurred, TCR associations were difficult to assign to individual alleles. A further reported finding was that TCR beta sequences accurately predicted the HLA-A and HLA-B alleles for most subjects in the first cohort. In a later analysis, most CMV-associated TCR beta chains were found to appear HLA-restricted, with HLA associations seemingly driven largely by CMV exposure. Correlated functional status among segregating V segments might be attributable to linkage disequilibrium, but an unknown experimental factor could not be ruled out. Presence/absence analyses assumed roughly uniform sequencing depth across donors, an assumption that may not hold.

As for this clone: The antigen this receptor binds is unknown. No much larger clonotype is one base removed from it; base qualities were not supplied.

The chain was built from TRBV18 and TRBJ1-4; the D gene lacks a confident call. The receptor was isolated from a man aged 40-50 years in good health and CMV-seropositive. The sample comprised PBMCs. CDR3 loop: CASSPPGREGEKLFF. The DNA reads as follows: TGTGCCAGCTCACCCCCGGGCCGCGAGGGTGAAAAACTGTTTTTT.